The clone carrying this TCR beta chain has just a few counts. Its cognate antigen is unknown. Beta-chain TCR CDR3 regions were amplified from RNA transcripts. RT-PCR was first run with HTBI primers, then multiplex PCR in a second round. TCRdb recomputed calls from the multiplex PCR reads with MiXCR, one row per CDR3 protein. This sample has 200,000 to 250,000 distinct CDR3 sequences; less than 55% occur once, and the top ten carry around half. The sample comes from a study of Graves' ophthalmopathy and Graves' hyperthyroidism. V lost 6 bases to trimming and J lost 0 bases, with 18 bases between them. CDR1 and CDR2 from the germline V gene are SNHLY and FYNNEI. CDR3 size: 18 residues. Study observations and caveats: Most expanded clonotypes in thyroid above 0.001 frequency also showed up in blood. The model predicted ophthalmopathy progression with roughly 70% sensitivity and around 72% specificity.

Clinical symptoms and serum thyroxine were used for diagnosis; TRAb, thyroid ultrasound and orbital computed tomography were also relied on. The source of the PBMCs was over 8.5 ml of fresh peripheral blood. V usage is TRBV2 and J usage is TRBJ1-6; tentative D call: TRBD1 (6 bases). The sequence derives from an adult man with Graves' ophthalmopathy. The sequencing input was peripheral blood. The CDR3 region has the DNA TGTGCCAGCAGCGTCGACAGGTTCCAACGCTCCTATAATTCACCCCTCCACTTT. Encoded protein: CASSVDRFQRSYNSPLHF.